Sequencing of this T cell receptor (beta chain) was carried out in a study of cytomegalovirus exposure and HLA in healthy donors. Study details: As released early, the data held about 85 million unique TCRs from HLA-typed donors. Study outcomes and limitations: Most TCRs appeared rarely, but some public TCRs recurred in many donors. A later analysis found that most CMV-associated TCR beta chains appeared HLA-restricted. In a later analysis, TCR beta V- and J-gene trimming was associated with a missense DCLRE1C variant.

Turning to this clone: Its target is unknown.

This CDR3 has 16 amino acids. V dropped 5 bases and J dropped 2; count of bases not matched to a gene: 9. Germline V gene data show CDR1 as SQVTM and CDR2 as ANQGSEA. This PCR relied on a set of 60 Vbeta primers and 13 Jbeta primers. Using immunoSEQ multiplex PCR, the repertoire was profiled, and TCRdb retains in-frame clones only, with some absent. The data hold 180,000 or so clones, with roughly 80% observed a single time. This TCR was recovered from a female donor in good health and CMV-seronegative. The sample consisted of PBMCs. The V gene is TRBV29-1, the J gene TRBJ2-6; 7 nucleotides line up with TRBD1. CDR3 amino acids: CSVQSTTGAGANVLTF. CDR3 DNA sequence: TGCAGCGTTCAGTCAACAACAGGGGCTGGGGCCAACGTCCTGACTTTC.